Below are 25 T cell receptor beta chains sequenced from a single sample in a study of lung T cells in sarcoidosis with Löfgren's syndrome. One entry per CDR3 protein results from TCRdb running MiXCR on the reads. Among roughly 63,000 distinct CDR3 sequences listed, 21% were seen once. Sequencing input: CD4+ T cells from PBMCs. Receptors were obtained from a human donor with sarcoidosis (Löfgren's syndrome or another form), or a control subject (not recorded which).

This clonotype was seen at least ten times. V and J are TRBV20-1 and TRBJ1-2, with 8 bases lining up with TRBD1. Unmatched junction bases numbered 6, after V lost 7 bases and J lost 2 bases. The CDR3 has 13 residues. Germline V gene sequence: CDR1 DFQATT, CDR2 SNEGSKA (reference sequence). The DNA of the CDR3 is TGCAGTGTTCCAGGGGGCCCCAACTATGGCTACACCTTC. Its translation: CSVPGGPNYGYTF.

On this clonotype itself: A much bigger clone sits one base away, suggesting this may be a read error. The V and J genes are TRBV28 and TRBJ2-1; D could derive from TRBD1 or TRBD2 (5 bases each). The CDR3 sequence is 15 residues long. V dropped 5 bases and J dropped 7 bases, with 18 bases sitting between them. The germline CDR1 and CDR2 sequences are MDHEN and SYDVKM. The CDR3: CASSPPGPVANEQFF. In DNA form, the CDR3 reads TGTGCCAGCAGTCCGCCGGGACCAGTAGCGAATGAGCAGTTCTTC.

This clonotype was seen at least ten times. The genes are TRBV7-6 and TRBJ1-1; D gene uncertain. The CDR3 spans 14 residues. Germline V gene sequence: CDR1 SGHVS, CDR2 FNYEAQ. The ends were cut back, 1 base at V and 2 bases at J, with 8 bases in the middle. This CDR3 is CASSLEGRNTEAFF. Here the CDR3 DNA reads TGTGCCAGCAGCTTAGAGGGAAGAAACACTGAAGCTTTCTTT.

This clonotype appeared many times. V and J are TRBV11-3 and TRBJ1-1; D gene unclear. This CDR3 comprises 15 residues. V lost 2 bases and J lost 4, with 14 bases in between. Germline CDR1 is SGHNT and CDR2 is YENEEA. The CDR3 bases are TGTGCCAGCAGCTTATCGGGAGGAGGGCTCACTGAAGCTTTCTTT. Amino acids: CASSLSGGGLTEAFF.

This clonotype has a count of ten or more. The chain joins TRBV4-1 to TRBJ1-5; D gene ambiguous. The CDR3 spans 15 residues. CDR1 is MGHRA and CDR2 is YSYEKL in the germline V gene. V was pared by 3 bases and J by 1 base, with 10 bases between. The CDR3 reads CASSQLDRSNQPQHF. The CDR3 nucleotides read TGCGCCAGCAGCCAGCTGGATAGGAGCAATCAGCCCCAGCATTTT.

This clonotype was detected only a few times. The chain employs TRBV10-3 and TRBJ1-1; D might be TRBD1 (5 bases). This CDR3 has 15 residues. From germline, CDR1 is ENHRY and CDR2 SYGVKD. V was cut by 11 bases and J by 1 base, with 20 bases left in between. The CDR3 is CAPDWRLRGNTEAFF. CDR3 sequence (DNA): TGTGCCCCCGACTGGCGGTTAAGGGGGAACACTGAAGCTTTCTTT.

About this clonotype itself: A far larger clone is off by one base, so a read error is likely. This chain joins TRBV7-2 and TRBJ2-7; D gene ambiguous. The CDR3 loop spans 12 amino acids. Trimming removed 0 bases from V and 4 bases from J, with 4 bases in between. Germline assignment: CDR1 SGHTA and CDR2 FQGNSA. Here the CDR3 reads CTSSLAGYEQYF. The CDR3 bases are TGTACCAGCAGCTTAGCAGGTTACGAGCAGTACTTC.

This rearrangement joins TRBV20-1 to TRBJ2-7; TRBD1 matches 9 bases. Per germline, CDR1 DFQATT and CDR2 SNEGSKA (reference sequence). Trimming removed 1 base from V and 4 bases from J; junction bases left unmatched: 11. The CDR3 has 16 residues. The CDR3 reads CSARGWDREGGYEQYV. The CDR3, as DNA: TGCAGTGCTAGAGGGTGGGACAGGGAAGGAGGGTACGAGCAGTACGTC.

The CDR3: CASSPVAGDRGRTGANVLTF. As DNA, the CDR3 is TGCGCCAGCAGCCCAGTTGCAGGGGACAGGGGACGCACTGGGGCCAACGTCCTGACTTTC. The chain carries TRBV4-1 and TRBJ2-6, with TRBD1 matching over 10 bases. The germline V gene has CDR1 MGHRA and CDR2 YSYEKL. The CDR3 sequence is 20 residues long. J lost 2 bases, V lost 4 bases, and 14 bases had no gene match.

This clonotype has a handful of counts. This chain links TRBV19 with TRBJ1-1; D not resolved. The V end was cut by 4 bases, the J end by 7 bases, with 13 bases between. This CDR3 is 13 amino acids long. Germline V gives CDR1 LNHDA, CDR2 SQIVND (reference sequence). Here the CDR3 reads CASSTPEGVEAFF. The DNA of the CDR3 is TGTGCCAGTAGTACCCCGGAGGGTGTTGAAGCTTTCTTT.

Ten or more counts support this clonotype. The chain links TRBV5-1 to TRBJ2-1; TRBD1 is a possible D gene (6 bases). V lost 4 bases, J lost 4 bases, and 9 bases lay in between. This CDR3 region has 13 residues. Germline V gene data show CDR1 as SGHRS and CDR2 as YFSETQ. The CDR3 region is CASSPGQYNEQFF. The CDR3 DNA sequence: TGCGCCAGCAGCCCAGGACAGTACAATGAGCAGTTCTTC.

Remarks on this clonotype: A single base separates this from a much larger clone, so it may be a read error. The V and J genes are TRBV20-1 and TRBJ1-6, with 10 bases lining up with TRBD1. CDR3 size: 13 residues. Unmatched junction bases numbered 3, after V lost 6 bases and J lost 7 bases. Germline V gene lookup returns CDR1 DFQATT and CDR2 SNEGSKA (reference sequence). The DNA for the CDR3 is TGCAGTGCCGGACAGGGGGACAATTCACCCCTCCACTTT. Its translation: CSAGQGDNSPLHF.

This clonotype was observed a handful of times. This rearrangement joins TRBV5-1 to TRBJ2-3; D tentatively reads TRBD1 or TRBD2 (5 bases each). Trimming cost V 5 bases and J 1 base, with 14 bases left between them. CDR1 is SGHRS and CDR2 is YFSETQ in the germline V gene. The CDR3 runs to 15 residues. This chain's CDR3 is CASSEFRGRTDTQYF. Here the CDR3 DNA reads TGCGCCAGCAGTGAGTTCCGGGGCCGCACAGATACGCAGTATTTT.

The gene calls are TRBV12-3 or TRBV12-4 and TRBJ2-1, with D possibly TRBD2 on 6 matching bases. This CDR3 spans 11 amino acids. V was shortened by 0 bases and J by 15 bases, with 9 bases between the two germline ends. CDR3 protein: CASSLAGTRFF. For the CDR3, the DNA is TGTGCCAGCAGTTTAGCGGGGACTCGGTTCTTC.

The genes are TRBV5-1 and TRBJ2-1; D unresolved. The CDR3 contains 13 residues. In germline, CDR1 is SGHRS, CDR2 YFSETQ. V gave up 2 bases and J gave up 3 bases, with 6 bases separating them. The CDR3 DNA follows: TGCGCCAGCAGCTTCGGTTACTACAATGAGCAGTTCTTC. Its protein is CASSFGYYNEQFF.

There are a few counts of this clonotype. The chain has TRBV19 and TRBJ1-6, with D possibly being TRBD1 (6 bases). V lost 6 bases to trimming and J lost 3 bases, with 12 bases between them. From germline, CDR1 is LNHDA and CDR2 SQIVND (reference sequence). This CDR3 has 15 residues. The chain's CDR3 is CASRIGQNYNSPLHF. The CDR3 DNA follows: TGTGCCAGTAGGATCGGACAGAACTATAATTCACCCCTCCACTTT. Supplemented by reference TRBV19 and TRBJ1-6, the full variable domain reads DGGITQSPKYLFRKEGQNVTLSCEQNLNHDAMYWYRQDPGQGLRLIYYSQIVNDFQKGDIAEGYSVSREKKESFPLTVTSAQKNPTAFYLCASRIGQNYNSPLHFGNGTRLTVT.

There are many counts of this clonotype. V is TRBV27 and J is TRBJ2-1; no firm D call. CDR1 is MNHEY, CDR2 SMNVEV, per germline (reference sequence). Deletions cut 1 base from V and 0 bases from J, with 16 bases between. The CDR3 has 18 residues. CDR3 DNA: TGTGCCAGCAGTTTATTCCCCCAACTGCCGAGCTCCTACAATGAGCAGTTCTTC. Residues: CASSLFPQLPSSYNEQFF.

This clonotype was seen at least ten times. This chain links TRBV28 with TRBJ1-5, with D possibly being TRBD1 (6 bases). The germline V gene has CDR1 MDHEN and CDR2 SYDVKM. The V end was cut by 5 bases, the J end by 2 bases, with 13 bases between. CDR3 size: 15 residues. Here the CDR3 reads CASSKGGLGNQPQHF. As DNA, the CDR3 is TGTGCCAGCAGTAAGGGGGGTTTGGGCAATCAGCCCCAGCATTTT.

The chain recombines TRBV7-2 with TRBJ2-5; D gene unclear. The V gene's germline CDR1 is SGHTA and CDR2 FQGNSA. This CDR3 has 14 residues. The germline V and J ends were trimmed by 2 bases and 3 bases, with 10 bases remaining between them. The CDR3 coding sequence is TGTGCCAGCAGCTTACGGTACGGAAAAGAGACCCAGTACTTC. This codes for CASSLRYGKETQYF.

This clonotype came up many times. The J gene is TRBJ2-1, the V gene TRBV24-1, with TRBD2 matching over 11 bases. The trim removed 5 bases at V and 7 bases at J, leaving 6 bases unmatched. The CDR3 contains 15 residues. Germline CDR1 and CDR2: KGHDR and SFDVKD. The DNA for the CDR3 is TGTGCCACCAGTGTGGCTAGCGGGGGGCATAATGAGCAGTTCTTC. This codes for CATSVASGGHNEQFF.

This chain connects TRBV6-2 or TRBV6-3 to TRBJ2-3; D might be TRBD1 (5 bases). From germline, CDR1 is MNHEY and CDR2 SVGEGT. The V and J ends lost 2 bases and 14 bases respectively, with 17 bases between them. This CDR3 contains 13 residues. The CDR3 coding sequence is TGTGCCAGCAGTTACGGGGCCCCAGATACGTGGTATTTT. Translating it yields CASSYGAPDTWYF.

The chain is built from TRBV3-1 and TRBJ1-6; D perhaps matches TRBD1 (6 bases). The CDR3 consists of 14 residues. Germline V lookup: CDR1 LGHDT, CDR2 YNNKEL (reference sequence). V shed 0 bases and J shed 10 bases, with 10 bases lying between them. For the CDR3, the DNA is TGTGCCAGCAGCCAAGATGGGGGCCGGTCACCCCTCCACTTT. This sequence encodes CASSQDGGRSPLHF.

This clonotype came up many times. This chain connects TRBV18 to TRBJ2-6, with D unclear. Germline CDR1 is KGHSH and CDR2 is LQKENI. This CDR3 is 15 amino acids long. Trimming took off 3 bases at V and 1 base at J, with 7 bases between the two ends. CDR3 protein: CASSPSSSGANVLTF. CDR3 bases: TGTGCCAGCTCACCTTCGAGTTCTGGGGCCAACGTCCTGACTTTC. Full variable domain (remainder filled in from reference TRBV18 and TRBJ2-6): NAGVMQNPRHLVRRRGQEARLRCSPMKGHSHVYWYRQLPEEGLKFMVYLQKENIIDESGMPKERFSAEFPKEGPSILRIQQVVRGDSAAYFCASSPSSSGANVLTFGAGSRLTVL.

This clonotype was detected ten times or more. This chain joins TRBV20-1 and TRBJ2-1; the match to TRBD2 covers 11 bases. There are 14 residues in the CDR3. Germline V gene data show CDR1 as DFQATT and CDR2 as SNEGSKA (reference sequence). V shed 5 bases and J 7 bases; nucleotides not matched to a gene: 7. CDR3 residues: CSALAGGPSNEQFF. CDR3 coding DNA: TGCAGTGCTTTAGCGGGAGGGCCCAGTAATGAGCAGTTCTTC.

This chain connects TRBV2 to TRBJ2-5; D is undetermined. V was shortened by 4 bases and J by 5 bases, with 5 bases between the two germline ends. Germline loops: CDR1 SNHLY, CDR2 FYNNEI. The CDR3 consists of 11 residues. CDR3 coding DNA: TGTGCCAGCAGTGGACGGGAGACCCAGTACTTC. Translation gives CASSGRETQYF. Full variable domain (outside the CDR3, taken from reference TRBV2 and TRBJ2-5): EPEVTQTPSHQVTQMGQEVILRCVPISNHLYFYWYRQILGQKVEFLVSFYNNEISEKSEIFDDQFSVERPDGSNFTLKIRSTKLEDSAMYFCASSGRETQYFGPGTRLLVL.